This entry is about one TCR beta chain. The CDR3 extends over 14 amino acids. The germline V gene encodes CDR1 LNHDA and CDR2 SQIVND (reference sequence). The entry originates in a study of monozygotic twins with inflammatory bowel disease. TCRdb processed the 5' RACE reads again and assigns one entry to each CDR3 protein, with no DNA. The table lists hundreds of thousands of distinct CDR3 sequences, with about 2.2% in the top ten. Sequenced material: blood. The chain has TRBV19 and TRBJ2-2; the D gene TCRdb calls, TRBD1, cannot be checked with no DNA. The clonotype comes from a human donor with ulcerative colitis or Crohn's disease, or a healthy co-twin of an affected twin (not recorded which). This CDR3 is CASSPGGNTGELFF.